This T cell receptor delta chain was observed in a study of γδ T cells in repeated Plasmodium falciparum infection. V gave up 2 bases and J gave up 3 bases; unmatched junction bases: 23. This CDR3 contains 21 residues. Germline lookup yields CDR1 TSWWSYY and CDR2 QGS. TCRdb re-called the multiplex PCR reads using CATT. Here the sample spans tens of thousands of delta-chain clones, 1.7% being singletons. Bulk repertoires came from Vgamma9/Vdelta2+ or Vdelta2-negative gammadelta T cells flow-sorted from PBMC. This clone was counted at least ten times. This likely reflects a read error, since a far larger clone is one base away. Other DNA sequences in this sample translate to the same CDR3.

The receptor was isolated from a pool of human donors (malaria-infected and uninfected, not separated). This chain connects TRDV1 to TRDJ1; 8 nucleotides agree with TRDD3. Sequencing used gamma-delta T cells from blood. This CDR3 reads CALGEFPFLHLGDTIADKLIF. As DNA, the CDR3 is TGTGCTCTTGGGGAATTCCCGTTCCTCCATCTGGGGGACACCATTGCCGATAAACTCATCTTT.